This T cell receptor beta chain was obtained from a study of T cells after yellow fever vaccination (dated by TCRdb to between 2018 and 2020). A note on the overall study: The SMART-Seq v4 Ultra Low Input RNA kit was used to prepare libraries from fractions with low cell numbers. To follow T-cell clones before and after both primary and booster YFV17D yellow fever vaccination, bulk TCR alpha and beta repertoires underwent longitudinal sequencing. The cohort comprised two healthy male donors, one aged 18 to 30 and one aged 30 to 39 years. Blood was collected at multiple timepoints before and after primary and secondary immunization, and bulk PBMC replicates and cell subsets were isolated. The research as a whole found: Because the study included only two donors, the extent to which the findings can be generalized is limited. Compared with the primary T-cell response, the secondary T-cell response was weaker but faster, peaking on day 5 rather than day 15. Computational filtering was needed because FACS-sorted repertoires could contain abundant contaminating clonotypes from the bulk population. A small share of clonotypes occurred in both CD4 and CD8 compartments, likely arising from convergent recombination. Most clones expanded after primary vaccination were re-detected after the booster (around 96% of CD4 and 88% of CD8), suggesting broad memory maintenance.

Sample treatment or condition, as interpreted from the label and publication: live attenuated yellow fever vaccine strain. A standard Ficoll-Paque protocol was used to isolate PBMCs from peripheral blood. Dynabeads CD4 and CD8 positive selection kits were used to isolate the CD4 and CD8 T-cell fractions. TriZol was used to extract RNA from bulk PBMCs, from CD4 and CD8 fractions, and from dextramer-positive and dextramer-negative fractions. Turning to this clonotype: Its specific antigen is unknown. Base qualities were left out, and no much larger clone turns up one base away.

The junction shows trimming of 3 bases on V and 5 bases on J, and the gene matches do not reach 4 bases of it. In the germline V gene, CDR1 corresponds to KGHDR and CDR2 to SFDVKD. The CDR3, cysteine through phenylalanine, is 15 amino acids long. Only the CDR3 DNA stays, 45 bases, in frame from base 1. Synthesis of TCR cDNA relied on 5'RACE template switching, a step that introduced a universal primer site along with unique molecular identifiers. cDNA synthesis was primed from both the TCR alpha and TCR beta constant segments. Library amplification used two PCR steps, and the second PCR step added sample barcodes and sequencing adapters. Sequencing of libraries was done on Illumina HiSeq 2500 (2x100 bp) or NovaSeq (2x150 bp). As for the original processing: Reads were demultiplexed and collapsed into UMI consensus sequences with MIGEC, and V(D)J alignment was performed with MiXCR. Vaccine-responding clonotypes were defined with edgeR using replicate PBMC samples, requiring FDR below 0.01 and a log2 fold change above 5 up to day 15. Each bulk clonotype was labeled CD4 or CD8 based on which sequenced repertoire, CD4 or CD8, contained the clonotype at higher abundance. TCRdb itself trimmed the public reads at Q25 with fastp, ran MiXCR and retained productive beta chains. Rows matching on CDR3 protein sequence are summarized as one entry with the most common DNA and genes. These V and J calls are TCRdb output, not the study's own analysis. The sample yields tens of thousands of distinct CDR3 sequences; 6% to 8% were counted once. Around 28% of the sample is in the top ten clones.

Source: CD8+ T cells sorted from PBMCs, taken less than 16 days after the first yellow fever vaccination. This TCR was sampled from a man between 18 and 29 years old who received the YFV17D yellow fever vaccine. The rearranged segments are TRBV24-1 and TRBJ2-5; TRBD1 lines up with 11 middle nucleotides. Here the CDR3 is given as CATSDRTGGRETQYF. Read as DNA, the sequence is TGTGCCACCAGTGATCGGACAGGGGGCCGGGAGACCCAGTACTTC.